What follows describes a single T cell receptor (beta chain). Germline lookup yields CDR1 SGHNT and CDR2 YYREEE (reference sequence). The CDR3 totals 15 residues. Trimming stripped 4 bases from V and 9 bases from J, with 22 bases between. The isolated RNA, all of it, was reverse transcribed, so expressed TCRB transcripts were what got sequenced. Repertoires were generated with immunoSEQ multiplex PCR, while TCRdb's copy carries only in-frame clones and drops some. The sample records under 900,000 clones, around a sixth being singletons. The sample is drawn from a study of beta chain features in type 1 diabetes.

The TCR comes from a young woman in good health. This chain links TRBV5-4 with TRBJ2-5; possible D gene TRBD2, 5 bases. Material: naive CD4+ T cells from blood. The CDR3, as DNA: TGTGCCAGCAGCACGTACCTTACGGACCTGGAGGCCCAGTACTTC. This sequence encodes CASSTYLTDLEAQYF.